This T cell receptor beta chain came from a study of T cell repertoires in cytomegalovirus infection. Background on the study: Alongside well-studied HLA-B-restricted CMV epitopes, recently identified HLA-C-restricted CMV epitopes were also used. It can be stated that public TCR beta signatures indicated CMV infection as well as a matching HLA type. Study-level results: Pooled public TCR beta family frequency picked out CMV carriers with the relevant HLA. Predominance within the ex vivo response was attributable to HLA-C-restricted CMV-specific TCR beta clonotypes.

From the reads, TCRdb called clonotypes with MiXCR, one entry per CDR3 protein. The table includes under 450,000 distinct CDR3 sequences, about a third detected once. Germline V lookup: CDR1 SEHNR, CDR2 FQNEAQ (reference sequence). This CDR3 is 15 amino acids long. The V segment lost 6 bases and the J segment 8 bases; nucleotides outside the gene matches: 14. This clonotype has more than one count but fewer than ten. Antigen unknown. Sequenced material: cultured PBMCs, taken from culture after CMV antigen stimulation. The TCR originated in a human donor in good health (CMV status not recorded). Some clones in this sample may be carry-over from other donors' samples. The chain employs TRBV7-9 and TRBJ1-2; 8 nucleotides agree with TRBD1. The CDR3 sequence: CASRPGTGGSGGYTF. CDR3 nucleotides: TGTGCCAGCAGACCCGGGACAGGAGGGAGCGGCGGCTACACCTTC.